Detailed here is one T cell receptor beta chain. As yet, its antigen is unknown. The sample comes from a study of persistence of HIV-infected CD4 T cells. V lost 3 bases and J 7 bases, leaving 15 bases between the germline ends. Germline loops: CDR1 SGHTA, CDR2 FQGTGA. This CDR3 contains 14 residues. This was the immunoSEQ version 4 assay in survey mode. Data came from immunoSEQ multiplex PCR; TCRdb stores just in-frame clones and leaves some out. The data hold roughly 30,000 clones, with approximately 80% observed a single time. Stimulation used around 10 ug/mL lysate from CMV-infected fibroblasts. CD40L-negative CD69-negative CD45RO-high memory CD4+ T cells were sorted as populations depleted of antigen-responding cells.

The TCR sequence derives from an adult woman with HIV who was CMV-seropositive. This sequence joins TRBV7-3 and TRBJ2-5; maybe TRBD1 (5 bases). The source was CD4+ T cells sorted from PBMCs after approximately 20-hour stimulation, collected from a patient who received antiretroviral therapy. The CDR3 region is CASSLQGGGGTQYF. The CDR3 coding sequence is TGTGCCAGCAGCTTGCAGGGCGGTGGTGGGACCCAGTACTTC.